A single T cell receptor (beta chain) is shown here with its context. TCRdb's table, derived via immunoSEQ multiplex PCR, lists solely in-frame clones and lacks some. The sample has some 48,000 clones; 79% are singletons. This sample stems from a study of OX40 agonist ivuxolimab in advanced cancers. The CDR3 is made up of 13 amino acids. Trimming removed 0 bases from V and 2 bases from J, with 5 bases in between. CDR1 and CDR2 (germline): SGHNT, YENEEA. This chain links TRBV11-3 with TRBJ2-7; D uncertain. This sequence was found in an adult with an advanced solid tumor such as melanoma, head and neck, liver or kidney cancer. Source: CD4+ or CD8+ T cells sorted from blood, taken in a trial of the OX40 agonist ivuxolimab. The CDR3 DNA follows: TGTGCCAGCAGCTTAGAACGGACCTACGAGCAGTACTTC. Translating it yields CASSLERTYEQYF. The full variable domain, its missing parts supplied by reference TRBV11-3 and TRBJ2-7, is EAGVVQSPRYKIIEKKQPVAFWCNPISGHNTLYWYLQNLGQGPELLIRYENEEAVDDSQLPKDRFSAERLKGVDSTLKIQPAELGDSAVYLCASSLERTYEQYFGPGTRLTVT.